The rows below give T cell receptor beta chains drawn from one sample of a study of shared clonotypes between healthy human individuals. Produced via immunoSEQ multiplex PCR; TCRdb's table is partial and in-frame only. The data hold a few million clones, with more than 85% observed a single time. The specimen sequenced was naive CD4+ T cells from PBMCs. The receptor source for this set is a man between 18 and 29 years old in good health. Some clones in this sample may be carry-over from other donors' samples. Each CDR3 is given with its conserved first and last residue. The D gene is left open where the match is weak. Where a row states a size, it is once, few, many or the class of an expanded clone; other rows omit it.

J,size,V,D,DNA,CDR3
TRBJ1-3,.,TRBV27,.,TGTGCCAGCAGCCCATTTCGACCAGATTACGCTGGAAACACCATATATTTT,CASSPFRPDYAGNTIYF
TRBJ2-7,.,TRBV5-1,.,TGCGCCAGCAGCCTCGGGCAGGGGGGCTACGAGCAGTACTTC,CASSLGQGGYEQYF
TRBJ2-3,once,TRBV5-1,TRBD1,TGCGCCAGCAGCCGTTGGGGACAGGGGGCGACGGATACGCAGTATTTT,CASSRWGQGATDTQYF
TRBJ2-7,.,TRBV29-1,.,TGCAGCGTTGAAGGCGACCCAGGGTCTGGCTACGAGCAGTACTTC,CSVEGDPGSGYEQYF
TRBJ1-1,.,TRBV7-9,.,TGTGCCAGCAGCGAACCCCCGGGCACTGAAGCTTTCTTT,CASSEPPGTEAFF
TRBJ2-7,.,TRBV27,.,TGTGCCAGCAGTTTAGGTAAGGGCCGGTCCTACGAGCAGTACTTC,CASSLGKGRSYEQYF
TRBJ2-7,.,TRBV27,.,TGTGCCAGCAGTTCTACGGTCCTATACGAGCAGTACTTC,CASSSTVLYEQYF
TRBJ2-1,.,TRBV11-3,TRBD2,TGTGCCAGCAGCCTGACTAGCGGCCACAATGAGCAGTTCTTC,CASSLTSGHNEQFF
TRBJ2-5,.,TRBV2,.,TGTGCCAGCAGTGATTTTGCGGGGCCCCAAGAGACCCAGTACTTC,CASSDFAGPQETQYF
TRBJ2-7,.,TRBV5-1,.,TGCGCCAGCAGCTTGGAACTATTTACGGAGCAGTACTTC,CASSLELFTEQYF
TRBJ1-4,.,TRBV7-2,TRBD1,TGTGCCAGCAGCTTAGCGGTTGTTCCGACAGGGAGCAAACTGTTTTTT,CASSLAVVPTGSKLFF
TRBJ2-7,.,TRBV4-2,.,TGTGCCAGCAGCCCACGACCGGCCAACTCCTACGAGCAGTACTTC,CASSPRPANSYEQYF
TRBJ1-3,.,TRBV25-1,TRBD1,TGTGCCAGCAGTGAGAGGACAGGGCTTGGAAACACCATATATTTT,CASSERTGLGNTIYF
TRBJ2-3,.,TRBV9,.,TGTGCCAGCAGCGTAGTTGGGGGAGAGGTGGCAGATACGCAGTATTTT,CASSVVGGEVADTQYF
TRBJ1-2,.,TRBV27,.,TGTGCCAGCAGCTACAAAGACAAGGACTATGGCTACACCTTC,CASSYKDKDYGYTF
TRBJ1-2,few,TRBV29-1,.,TGCAGCGTTGAAGATGAGGGGGACGGCTACACCTTC,CSVEDEGDGYTF
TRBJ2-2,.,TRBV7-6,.,TGTGCCAGCAGCTTAGTCACAGACACCGGGGAGCTGTTTTTT,CASSLVTDTGELFF
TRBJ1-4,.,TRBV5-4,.,TGTGCCAGCAGCCCCAGGGGCGAAAAACTGTTTTTT,CASSPRGEKLFF
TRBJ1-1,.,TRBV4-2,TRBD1,TGTGCCAGCAGCACGGGACAGGTGAAGAACACTGAAGCTTTCTTT,CASSTGQVKNTEAFF
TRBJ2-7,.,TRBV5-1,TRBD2,TGCGCCAGCAGCCGAGGGACTAGCGGCTACGAGCAGTACTTC,CASSRGTSGYEQYF
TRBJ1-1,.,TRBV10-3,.,TGTGCCATCAGTGAAGGGGGGGTTTCTGAAGCTTTCTTT,CAISEGGVSEAFF
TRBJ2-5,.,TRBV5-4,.,TGTGCCCGTAGCGTTCCGGAGACCCAGTACTTC,CARSVPETQYF
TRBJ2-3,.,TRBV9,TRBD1,TGTGCCAGCAGCGTTAAGGCAGGGGGCTTACCAGATACGCAGTATTTT,CASSVKAGGLPDTQYF